This T cell receptor (beta chain) was profiled in a study of cytomegalovirus exposure and HLA in healthy donors. Study conclusions and caveats: The sole available immune exposure information was CMV serostatus.

As for this clone: Its antigen remains unknown.

The germline V gene has CDR1 MNHNY and CDR2 SVGAGI (reference sequence). The CDR3 length is 15 residues. Losses at the gene ends were 9 bases for V and 3 bases for J; bases not matched to a gene: 7. Primers for the PCR totalled 60 Vbeta and 13 Jbeta. TCRdb's table, derived via immunoSEQ multiplex PCR, lists solely in-frame clones and lacks some. The sample yields 100,000 to 150,000 clones, 17% seen once. The source of this sequence is a female donor in good health and CMV-seropositive. The sample was PBMCs. J is TRBJ2-5 and V is TRBV6-6; 13 bases agree with TRBD2. The CDR3: CASRRGLAGEETQYF. Written as DNA, the CDR3 is TGTGCCAGTCGACGAGGACTAGCGGGAGAAGAGACCCAGTACTTC.